This is a list of T cell receptor beta chains from one sample in a study of cytomegalovirus exposure and HLA in healthy donors. Only in-frame clones appear in the TCRdb table, and some are missing; sequencing was by immunoSEQ multiplex PCR. Of some 140,000 clones in the sample, around 73% were seen once. The material sequenced was PBMCs. Receptor source: a woman in her 40s in good health and CMV-seronegative. Both conserved end residues are part of each CDR3. Fields, in order: J gene, V gene, D gene, clone size, CDR3 DNA, CDR3 protein. D genes are given only for firm matches. Clone size is stated in some rows and not others, as once, few, many or a class when expanded.

TRBJ1-3 | TRBV10-1 | . | few | TGCGCCAGCAGTAGGGGTGCAGGAAACACCATATATTTT | CASSRGAGNTIYF
TRBJ1-5 | TRBV10-3 | TRBD1 | . | TGTGCCATCAGTGAGTCGGGGACAGCAAATCAGCCCCAGCATTTT | CAISESGTANQPQHF
TRBJ2-7 | TRBV7-2 | . | . | TGTGCCAGCAGTTTCCTGGCAGGGAACTACGAGCAGTACTTC | CASSFLAGNYEQYF
TRBJ1-6 | TRBV15 | TRBD1 | . | TGTGCCACCAGCAGAAGGACAGGGTCCTATAATTCACCCCTCCACTTT | CATSRRTGSYNSPLHF
TRBJ1-2 | TRBV5-4 | TRBD1 | . | TGTGCCAGCAGCTACCGAGGACAGGCCTATGGCTACACCTTC | CASSYRGQAYGYTF
TRBJ2-2 | TRBV6-6 | TRBD1 | . | TGTGCCAGCAGTTGGACAGGGCCCCCCGGGGAGCTGTTTTTT | CASSWTGPPGELFF
TRBJ1-5 | TRBV2 | TRBD1 | . | TGTGCCAGCAGTGAAACAGGGGGCAATCAGCCCCAGCATTTT | CASSETGGNQPQHF
TRBJ1-1 | TRBV7-6 | TRBD1 | . | TGTGCCAGCAGCTGGCGACAGGGGAGGATGAACACTGAAGCTTTCTTT | CASSWRQGRMNTEAFF
TRBJ2-3 | TRBV7-3 | TRBD2 | once | TGTGCCAGCAACTCTGGGGGGGTCACAGATACGCAGTATTTT | CASNSGGVTDTQYF
TRBJ2-5 | TRBV5-4 | . | . | TGTGCCAGCAGCTTTGATTCCGGGACACAAGAGACCCAGTACTTC | CASSFDSGTQETQYF
TRBJ1-2 | TRBV9 | TRBD1 | . | TGTGCCAGCAGCGTCGACAGGGGTGGCTACACCTTC | CASSVDRGGYTF
TRBJ2-1 | TRBV9 | . | . | TGTGCCAGCAGCGTAGGGAGCAATGAGCAGTTCTTC | CASSVGSNEQFF
TRBJ1-5 | TRBV11-2 | . | . | TGTGCCAGCAGCGGGATAGCGAGCAATCAGCCCCAGCATTTT | CASSGIASNQPQHF
TRBJ1-2 | TRBV18 | TRBD1 | . | TGTGCCAGCTCACCACCGCCCCGACAGGGAGTTGTTGGCTACACCTTC | CASSPPPRQGVVGYTF
TRBJ2-2 | TRBV2 | TRBD1 | . | TGTGCCAGCTACCGGGACAGCTATTCCAACACCGGGGAGCTGTTTTTT | CASYRDSYSNTGELFF
TRBJ2-1 | TRBV6-4 | TRBD1 | . | TGTGCCAGCAGTGTTTCCATGGGACAGGGGATGGAGCAGTTCTTC | CASSVSMGQGMEQFF
TRBJ1-5 | TRBV18 | TRBD1 | . | TGTGCCAGCTCAATTACAGGGGGCAACGATCAGCCCCAGCATTTT | CASSITGGNDQPQHF
TRBJ2-1 | TRBV10-3 | TRBD1 | . | TGTGCCATCGGGCAAGCACAGGGGTATTACAATGAGCAGTTCTTC | CAIGQAQGYYNEQFF
TRBJ1-1 | TRBV15 | TRBD1 | few | TGTGCCACCAGCAGAGGTGGGGACAGAAAAGCTTTCTTT | CATSRGGDRKAFF
TRBJ1-3 | TRBV5-1 | . | . | TGCGCCAGCAGTGCCGGCGGCGCACTCTCTGGAAACACCATATATTTT | CASSAGGALSGNTIYF
TRBJ1-1 | TRBV29-1 | . | . | TGCAGCGTTGGACTAATGAACACTGAAGCTTTCTTT | CSVGLMNTEAFF
TRBJ1-1 | TRBV5-4 | . | . | TGTGCCAGCAGCTTGGACGGGGGGGGGAACACTGAAGCTTTCTTT | CASSLDGGGNTEAFF
TRBJ1-2 | TRBV19 | TRBD1 | once | TGTGCCAGTAGAGCCGACCCACAGGGGCCCTGGGAGGCTAACTATGGCTACACCTTC | CASRADPQGPWEANYGYTF
TRBJ2-3 | TRBV2 | TRBD1 | few | TGTGCCAGCAGTGAAAGGGGACAGGGATGGGATACGCAGTATTTT | CASSERGQGWDTQYF
TRBJ1-3 | TRBV14 | . | . | TGTGCCAGCAGCCTCAGCGGGGCCCCGGTGCCTGGAAACACCATATATTTT | CASSLSGAPVPGNTIYF
TRBJ2-5 | TRBV27 | . | . | TGTGCCAGCAGTTTACAGGCTAGACTACAAGAGACCCAGTACTTC | CASSLQARLQETQYF
TRBJ1-1 | TRBV6-5 | . | . | TGTGCCAGCAGTGGAGGGTACACTGAAGCTTTCTTT | CASSGGYTEAFF
TRBJ2-1 | TRBV18 | . | . | TGTGCCAGCTCACCGCCCAGGGGTTCCTACAATGAGCAGTTCTTC | CASSPPRGSYNEQFF
TRBJ1-4 | TRBV14 | . | . | TGTGCCAGCAGCCTGGCGGGAGGGGAGGAAAAACTGTTTTTT | CASSLAGGEEKLFF
TRBJ1-5 | TRBV7-2 | . | once | TGTGCCAGCAGCTTACAGAGGAGCAATCAGCCCCAGCATTTT | CASSLQRSNQPQHF
TRBJ1-2 | TRBV6-5 | . | once | TGTGCCAGCACAAGCGCCTATGGCTACACCTTC | CASTSAYGYTF
TRBJ2-1 | TRBV7-3 | TRBD2 | . | TGTGCCAGCAGCTTAATTCGAGGGGCTAGCGGTCTATACAATGAGCAGTTCTTC | CASSLIRGASGLYNEQFF
TRBJ1-1 | TRBV28 | . | . | TGTGCCAGCAGTTCCCCGTGGGGAGAACCCAAGAACACTGAAGCTTTCTTT | CASSSPWGEPKNTEAFF
TRBJ1-2 | TRBV9 | . | . | TGTGCCAGCAGCGTAGAGGGGGTAATGAACTATGGCTACACCTTC | CASSVEGVMNYGYTF
TRBJ1-2 | TRBV7-9 | . | . | TGTGCCAGCAGCTTAATGGCAGTTGGTGGCGGGATCTATGGCTACACCTTC | CASSLMAVGGGIYGYTF
TRBJ2-1 | TRBV10-2 | . | once | TGCGCCAGCAGTGCGGGGGATTTGAGGAATGAGCAGTTCTTC | CASSAGDLRNEQFF
TRBJ2-1 | TRBV19 | . | . | TGTGCCAGTAGTATAGATAGGGGGGGCACTGAGCAGTTCTTC | CASSIDRGGTEQFF
TRBJ2-2 | TRBV27 | . | . | TGTGCCACATCCCAGGGCGGGAACACCGGGGAGCTGTTTTTT | CATSQGGNTGELFF
TRBJ2-6 | TRBV19 | TRBD2 | . | TGTGCCAGTAGTTTCCCAGCGGGGTCAGGGGCCAACGTCCTGACTTTC | CASSFPAGSGANVLTF
TRBJ2-5 | TRBV29-1 | TRBD1 | . | TGCAGCGTTGATTGGGGACAGCAAGAGACCCAGTACTTC | CSVDWGQQETQYF
TRBJ1-4 | TRBV6-5 | . | . | TGTGCCAGCAGCTTTGACAGGGAAAAACTGTTTTTT | CASSFDREKLFF
TRBJ2-3 | TRBV29-1 | TRBD2 | . | TGCAGCTCAGGACTAGCGGGGGCAGATACGCAGTATTTT | CSSGLAGADTQYF
TRBJ1-2 | TRBV15 | . | . | TGTGCCACCAGCAGAGGTCCACAGCCTAACTATGGCTACACCTTC | CATSRGPQPNYGYTF
TRBJ2-3 | TRBV29-1 | . | . | TGCAGCGTTTGTCAGGGTAGTCGAGCAGATACGCAGTATTTT | CSVCQGSRADTQYF
TRBJ1-4 | TRBV12-5 | . | . | TGTGCTAGTGGCACGGGAGGGGCGGATGAAAAACTGTTTTTT | CASGTGGADEKLFF
TRBJ1-6 | TRBV10-3 | . | . | TGTGCCATCAGTGAGTCCCTGGGAGATTCACCCCTCCACTTT | CAISESLGDSPLHF
TRBJ2-5 | TRBV11-2 | TRBD1 | . | TGTGCCAGCAGCTTATCCTCACAGGGGCGGAGAGAGACCCAGTACTTC | CASSLSSQGRRETQYF
TRBJ1-3 | TRBV19 | . | . | TGTGCCAGTAGTCTCTCGCGCTCTGGAAACACCATATATTTT | CASSLSRSGNTIYF
TRBJ1-1 | TRBV6-5 | . | . | TGTGCCAGCAACCCGCTAGGGAGAAAGAACACTGAAGCTTTCTTT | CASNPLGRKNTEAFF
TRBJ2-4 | TRBV4-1 | . | . | TGCGCCAGCAGAGATGTGTGGGGCCCTGGGGCCAAAAACATTCAGTACTTC | CASRDVWGPGAKNIQYF
TRBJ1-5 | TRBV6-1 | . | . | TGTGCCAGCAGCCAAGCGGCGGGTAGCAATCAGCCCCAGCATTTT | CASSQAAGSNQPQHF
TRBJ1-1 | TRBV6-1 | . | few | TGTGCCAGCATCGAGGGTCATAGTTATGAAGCTTTCTTT | CASIEGHSYEAFF
TRBJ1-5 | TRBV9 | TRBD1 | . | TGTGCCAGCAGCACCGGAGACAGGGCTCAGCCCCAGCATTTT | CASSTGDRAQPQHF
TRBJ2-1 | TRBV4-2 | TRBD2 | . | TGTGCCAGCAGCCGAAAGCGGGGGGACAATGAGCAGTTCTTC | CASSRKRGDNEQFF
TRBJ2-7 | TRBV7-8 | TRBD1 | . | TGTGCCAGCAGCTACCTGACGGGACAGGGTACCTACGAGCAGTACTTC | CASSYLTGQGTYEQYF
TRBJ1-2 | TRBV11-3 | . | once | TGTGCCAGCAGCTTAGATTATGGCGTGGGGGCGATCCCTGGCTACACCTTC | CASSLDYGVGAIPGYTF
TRBJ2-2 | TRBV4-1 | TRBD2 | few | TGCGCCAGCAGCCAAGGGGGGGGCGGGGAGCTGTTTTTT | CASSQGGGGELFF
TRBJ2-1 | TRBV15 | TRBD1 | . | TGTGCCACCAGCGGTCGGACAGGGGGTTACAATGAGCAGTTCTTC | CATSGRTGGYNEQFF
TRBJ2-5 | TRBV5-4 | TRBD2 | . | TGTGCCAGCAGCGTCCGGGAGGACCAAGAGACCCAGTACTTC | CASSVREDQETQYF
TRBJ2-1 | TRBV5-1 | . | . | TGCGCCAGCGCCAACCGTCGGGGTATCTACAATGAGCAGTTCTTC | CASANRRGIYNEQFF